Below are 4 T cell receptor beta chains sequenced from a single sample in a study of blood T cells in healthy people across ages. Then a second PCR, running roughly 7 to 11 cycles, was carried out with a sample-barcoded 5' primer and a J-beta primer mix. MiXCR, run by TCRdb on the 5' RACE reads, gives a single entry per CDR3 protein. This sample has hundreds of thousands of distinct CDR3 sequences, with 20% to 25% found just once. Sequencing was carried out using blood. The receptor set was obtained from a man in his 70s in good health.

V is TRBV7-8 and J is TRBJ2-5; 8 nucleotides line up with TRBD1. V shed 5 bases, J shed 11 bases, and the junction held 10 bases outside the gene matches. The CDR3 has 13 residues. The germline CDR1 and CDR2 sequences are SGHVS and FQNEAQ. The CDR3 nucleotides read TGTGCCAGCAGCCTGGACAGGGCGGAAGAGCAGTACTTC. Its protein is CASSLDRAEEQYF.

The CDR3 DNA reads TGTGCCAGCAGCCGGGACCTTGAAGTAGAGACCCAGTACTTC. As protein: CASSRDLEVETQYF. The rearrangement uses TRBV3-1 and TRBJ2-1; D is tentatively TRBD1 or TRBD2 (5 bases each). The tail of the sequence fits TRBJ2-5 better, so the J call may be wrong. CDR1 is LGHDT, CDR2 YNNKEL, per germline (reference sequence). This CDR3 is built from 14 residues.

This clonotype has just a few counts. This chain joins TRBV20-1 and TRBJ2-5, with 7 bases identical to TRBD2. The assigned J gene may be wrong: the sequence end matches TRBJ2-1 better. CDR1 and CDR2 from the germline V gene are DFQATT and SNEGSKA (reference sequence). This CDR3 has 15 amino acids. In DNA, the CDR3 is TGCAGTGCCTGGGAGTGGGAGGGCCTGGGGAATGAGCAGTTCTTC. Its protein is CSAWEWEGLGNEQFF.

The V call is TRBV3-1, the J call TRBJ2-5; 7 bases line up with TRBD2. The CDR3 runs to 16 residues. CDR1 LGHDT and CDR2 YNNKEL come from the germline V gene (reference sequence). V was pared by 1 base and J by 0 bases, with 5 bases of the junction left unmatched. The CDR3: CASSQGGRGNQETQYF. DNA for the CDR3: TGTGCCAGCAGCCAAGGGGGGAGGGGTAACCAAGAGACCCAGTACTTC.